The 11 T cell receptor beta chains below all came from one sample that was sequenced in a study of blood T cell repertoires in COVID-19. TCRdb keeps only in-frame clones here, not all; method: immunoSEQ multiplex PCR. Of approximately 250,000 clones detected, 65% to 90% appear once; the ten largest clones hold roughly 14%. Specimen: peripheral blood. The receptor source for this set is a woman in her 70s with COVID-19, enrolled during active disease.

The chain uses TRBV19 and TRBJ1-1; a weak D match, TRBD1 (5 bases). The CDR3 spans 15 residues. CDR1 LNHDA and CDR2 SQIVND come from the germline V gene (reference sequence). Trimming took off 5 bases at V and 0 bases at J, with 13 bases between the two ends. The CDR3 nucleotides are TGTGCCAGTAGTCCTAGGGGAGGGATGAACACTGAAGCTTTCTTT. This gives the protein CASSPRGGMNTEAFF.

The rearrangement links TRBV7-3 to TRBJ2-7; TRBD2 might be the D (6 bases). Germline values: CDR1 SGHTA, CDR2 FQGTGA. Trimming removed 5 bases at V and 3 bases at J, with 17 bases between. The CDR3 spans 15 residues. Here the CDR3 DNA reads TGTGCCAGCAGCCCGGCGGGGACGGAATACTACGAGCAGTACTTC. It is translated as CASSPAGTEYYEQYF.

The chain combines TRBV29-1 with TRBJ1-4, with a possible D match to TRBD1 (6 bases). This CDR3 comprises 15 residues. Germline V gene sequence: CDR1 SQVTM, CDR2 ANQGSEA. V was shortened by 4 bases and J by 8 bases, with 20 bases between the two germline ends. The CDR3 sequence is CSVAPQGGGGEKLFF. In DNA form, the CDR3 reads TGCAGCGTTGCCCCACAGGGTGGTGGCGGGGAAAAACTGTTTTTT.

V is TRBV10-1 and J is TRBJ1-3, with a weak D call TRBD1 (6 bases). Germline V CDR1 and CDR2: WNHNN, SYGVQD (reference sequence). V shed 9 bases and J shed 0 bases, with 18 bases lying between them. This CDR3 contains 16 residues. CDR3 nucleotide sequence: TGCGCCAGTGAGGGGGACCCAGTCCTCTCTGGAAACACCATATATTTT. Its protein is CASEGDPVLSGNTIYF.

This clone was picked up a small number of times. The chain employs TRBV7-2 and TRBJ1-1; D is unclear. The CDR3 loop spans 13 amino acids. Trimming removed 5 bases from V and 3 bases from J, with 10 bases in between. The germline gives CDR1 SGHTA, CDR2 FQGNSA. The CDR3 DNA reads TGTGCCAGCAGCCCCAGTTTGGACACTGAAGCTTTCTTT. This translates into CASSPSLDTEAFF. The entire variable domain, with the rest obtained from reference TRBV7-2 and TRBJ1-1, is as follows: GAGVSQSPSNKVTEKGKDVELRCDPISGHTALYWYRQSLGQGLEFLIYFQGNSAPDKSGLPSDRFSAERTGGSVSTLTIQRTQQEDSAVYLCASSPSLDTEAFFGQGTRLTVV.

The chain combines TRBV29-1 with TRBJ2-1, with TRBD2 matching 12 bases. In germline, CDR1 is SQVTM, CDR2 ANQGSEA. This CDR3 has 15 residues. V dropped 4 bases and J dropped 4; count of bases not matched to a gene: 5. The CDR3 spells CSVGSSGGDYNEQFF. The DNA for the CDR3 is TGCAGCGTTGGCTCTAGCGGGGGGGATTACAATGAGCAGTTCTTC.

The J gene is TRBJ1-5, the V gene TRBV7-2, with D perhaps matching TRBD1 (6 bases). Germline V CDR1 and CDR2: SGHTA, FQGNSA. With 1 base removed from V and 3 bases from J, the gap between germline ends came to 13 bases. The CDR3 has 16 amino acids. CDR3: CASSLGAGALNQPQHF. In DNA, the CDR3 is TGTGCCAGCAGCTTAGGGGCAGGGGCGCTCAATCAGCCCCAGCATTTT. The full variable domain, with the rest looked up from reference TRBV7-2 and TRBJ1-5, is GAGVSQSPSNKVTEKGKDVELRCDPISGHTALYWYRQSLGQGLEFLIYFQGNSAPDKSGLPSDRFSAERTGGSVSTLTIQRTQQEDSAVYLCASSLGAGALNQPQHFGDGTRLSIL.

Only one count was recorded for this clone. The V and J genes are TRBV19 and TRBJ2-1; D is perhaps TRBD2 (6 bases). Between the trimmed V and J ends, which lost 9 bases and 4 bases, there was a span of 16 bases. Germline assignment: CDR1 LNHDA and CDR2 SQIVND (reference sequence). This CDR3 contains 14 residues. Here the CDR3 reads CASSGGVIYNEQFF. In nucleotides, the CDR3 is TGTGCCAGCTCCGGGGGAGTCATTTACAATGAGCAGTTCTTC. Based on the CDR3 plus reference TRBV19 and TRBJ2-1, the full variable domain is DGGITQSPKYLFRKEGQNVTLSCEQNLNHDAMYWYRQDPGQGLRLIYYSQIVNDFQKGDIAEGYSVSREKKESFPLTVTSAQKNPTAFYLCASSGGVIYNEQFFGPGTRLTVL.

This clone was seen only once. J is TRBJ1-2 and V is TRBV3-1 (or the pseudogene TRBV3-2); 8 bases line up with TRBD1. CDR3 length: 15 amino acids. After removal of 2 bases from V and 6 bases from J, the junction contained 8 bases not matched to a gene. Germline CDR1 is LGHDT and CDR2 is YNNKEL (reference sequence). CDR3 region: CASSQIYRGNNGYTF. The CDR3 bases are TGTGCCAGCAGCCAAATTTACAGGGGGAACAATGGCTACACCTTC.

A few counts support this clone. The V call is TRBV5-1, the J call TRBJ2-1; TRBD2 matches at 7 bases. This CDR3 spans 14 amino acids. Losses at the gene ends were 2 bases for V and 5 bases for J; bases not matched to a gene: 4. The germline CDR1 and CDR2 sequences are SGHRS and YFSETQ. For the CDR3, the DNA is TGCGCCAGCAGCTTAAAGCGGGAAAACAATGAGCAGTTCTTC. It codes for CASSLKRENNEQFF. The full variable domain, in which reference TRBV5-1 and TRBJ2-1 provide the parts outside the CDR3, is KAGVTQTPRYLIKTRGQQVTLSCSPISGHRSVSWYQQTPGQGLQFLFEYFSETQRNKGNFPGRFSGRQFSNSRSEMNVSTLELGDSALYLCASSLKRENNEQFFGPGTRLTVL.

The rearrangement uses TRBV5-1 and TRBJ2-7, with a weak D call TRBD2 (5 bases). Trimming left V 0 bases short and J 5 bases short, with 21 bases between. This CDR3 has 17 amino acids. Germline V CDR1 and CDR2: SGHRS, YFSETQ. The CDR3 spells CASSLGYYGNAGDEQYF. CDR3 in DNA: TGCGCCAGCAGCTTGGGTTACTACGGCAACGCCGGGGACGAGCAGTACTTC.